This T cell receptor (beta chain) was sequenced for a study of blood T cells in healthy people across ages (dated by TCRdb to between 2015 and 2017). For context, the study as a whole: In model experiments, template switching captured roughly one uniquely barcoded TCR beta cDNA molecule for every two T cells. To track age-related changes in TCR beta repertoire diversity, the study relied on deep sequencing normalized with unique cDNA molecular identifiers. The donors were divided into four age groups: young (average roughly 15 years), middle-aged (about 39), aged (about 62) and long-lived (82). To avoid experimental bias, donors of different ages were distributed randomly across sequencing lanes. Using the same blood draw, the study looked at two additional independent replicas of 1 million unique cDNA reads for two donors, one aged 18 to 30 and the other aged 80 or older. Results and caveats for the whole study, not just this receptor: Estimates of total diversity based on one million sequenced T cells were considered lower bounds and underestimates. Because the CMV infection status of the donors was unknown, age-related changes in expanded clonotypes may potentially have been confounded. There was a strong correlation between observed TCR beta diversity and the percentage of naive T cells measured by flow cytometry. Because profiling used bulk unsorted PBMCs, naive and antigen-experienced compartments could not be compared conclusively. As age increased, observed TCR beta diversity per million T cells dropped in a roughly linear way, and a significant reduction was already evident by age approximately 40. Compared with the aged group, the long-lived group had more naive CD4+ T cells, fewer expanded clones and increased TCR diversity, a pattern suggesting age selection.

The library was produced with 5' RACE. The sequencer was an Illumina HiSeq 2500. A second PCR of roughly 7 to 11 cycles was performed with a sample-barcoded 5' primer and a J-beta primer mix. Each TCR beta cDNA molecule received a unique molecular identifier from a template-switch 5' adaptor carrying 12 random nucleotides. Each sample yielded at least 2.5 million CDR3-containing paired-end reads. The Mint cDNA synthesis kit, primed by a TRBC-specific oligonucleotide, was used to synthesize first-strand cDNA from all RNA. After uracil-DNA glycosylase treatment, a first 18-cycle PCR used universal primers M1SS and BC2_uni_R on all cDNA. From the authors' description of their analysis: For normalization, 1 million high-quality reads, each with a distinct molecular identifier, were randomly selected from each sample. Instead of being binned into consensus sequences, reads that shared molecular identifiers were thrown out. MiTCR, run with a Q25 quality threshold and the strictest error-elimination algorithm, handled CDR3 identification, clonotype clustering and error correction. A nonparametric unseen species model using Euler transformation provided a lower-bound estimate of total TCR beta diversity. TCRdb trimmed public reads at Q25 via fastp, called clones via MiXCR and kept in-frame beta chains. Rows merge per CDR3 protein into single entries with the most common DNA and genes. Here the V and J calls rest on TCRdb's processing, not on the authors' analysis. This sample has roughly 700,000 distinct CDR3 sequences in its table, and approximately 49% of those were observed once. The ten most abundant clones make up 25% to 35% of the sample.

The donors were some 36 Caucasian individuals from Russia, aged roughly 6 to 100 years, who were systemically healthy. Around 9.9 milliliters of peripheral blood were collected from each donor into EDTA-treated Vacutainer tubes. Ficoll-Paque density-gradient centrifugation was used to isolate PBMCs, with at least 6.5 million per sample. Trizol reagent was used to extract total RNA from the PBMCs, yielding at least 6 micrograms per sample. For every donor, an aliquot of PBMCs went through flow cytometry to measure the percentages of naive CD45RAhigh/CD27high T cells. In this sample, this clonotype turned up many times. Its antigen target is currently unknown. Within one base of it there is no much larger clone, and no base qualities were kept. Sample: blood. The clonotype originates from a woman in her sixties or seventies in good health.

The CDR3 loop reads CASSPVGGSDYEQYF. The nucleotide sequence is TGTGCCAGCAGCCCCGTTGGCGGGAGCGACTACGAGCAGTACTTC. Here the chain combines TRBV7-2 and TRBJ2-7, with TRBD2 matching 7 junction bases. From the cysteine up to the phenylalanine, the CDR3 has a length of 15 residues. This entry keeps only the CDR3 DNA: 45 bases, framed from base 1. Based on the germline V gene, the CDR1 and CDR2 sequences are SGHTA and FQGNSA. V trim: 5 bases; J trim: 3 bases; unmatched bases: 10.